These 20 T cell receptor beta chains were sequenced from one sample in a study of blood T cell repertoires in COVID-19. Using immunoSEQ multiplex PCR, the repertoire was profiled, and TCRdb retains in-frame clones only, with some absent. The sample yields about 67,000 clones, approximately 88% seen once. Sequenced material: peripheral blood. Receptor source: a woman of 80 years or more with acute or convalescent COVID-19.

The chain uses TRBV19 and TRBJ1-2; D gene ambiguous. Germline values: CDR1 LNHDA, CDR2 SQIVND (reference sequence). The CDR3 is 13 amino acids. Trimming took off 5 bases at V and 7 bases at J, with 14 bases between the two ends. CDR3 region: CASSPAGFAGYTF. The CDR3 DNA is TGTGCCAGTAGTCCGGCGGGGTTTGCTGGCTACACCTTC.

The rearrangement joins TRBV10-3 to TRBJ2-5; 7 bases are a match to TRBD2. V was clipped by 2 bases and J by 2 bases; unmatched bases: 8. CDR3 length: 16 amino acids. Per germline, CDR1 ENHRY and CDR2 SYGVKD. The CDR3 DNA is TGTGCCATCAGTGAGCTCCGGACTAGTGGGCAAGAGACCCAGTACTTC. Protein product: CAISELRTSGQETQYF.

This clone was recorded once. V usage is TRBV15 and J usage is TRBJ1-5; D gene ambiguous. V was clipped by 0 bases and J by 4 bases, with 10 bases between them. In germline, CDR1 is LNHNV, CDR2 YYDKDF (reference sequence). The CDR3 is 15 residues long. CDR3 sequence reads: CATSRDQVRNQPQHF. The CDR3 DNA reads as TGTGCCACCAGCAGAGATCAGGTTCGGAATCAGCCCCAGCATTTT.

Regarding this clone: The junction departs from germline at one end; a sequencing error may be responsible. The CDR3 spells CASSLGRAVHNEQFF. The CDR3 region has the DNA TGTGCCAGCAGTTTAGGGAGGGCCGTCCACAATGAGCAGTTCTTC. The chain combines TRBV11-2 with TRBJ2-1; 7 bases line up with TRBD2. In germline, CDR1 is SGHAT, CDR2 FQNNGV. The CDR3 is 15 amino acids.

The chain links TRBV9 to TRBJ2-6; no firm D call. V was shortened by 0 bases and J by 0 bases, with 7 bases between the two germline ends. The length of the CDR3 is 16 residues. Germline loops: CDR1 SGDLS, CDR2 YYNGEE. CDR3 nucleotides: TGTGCCAGCAGCGTAGGGAGTTACTCTGGGGCCAACGTCCTGACTTTC. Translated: CASSVGSYSGANVLTF.

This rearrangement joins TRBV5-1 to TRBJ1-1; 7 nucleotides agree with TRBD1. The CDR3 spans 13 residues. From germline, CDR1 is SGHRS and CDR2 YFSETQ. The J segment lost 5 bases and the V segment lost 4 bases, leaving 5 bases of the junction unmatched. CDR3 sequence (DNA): TGCGCCAGCAGCGCGGGGACAGAGACTGAAGCTTTCTTT. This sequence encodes CASSAGTETEAFF. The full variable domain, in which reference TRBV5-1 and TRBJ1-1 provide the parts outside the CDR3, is KAGVTQTPRYLIKTRGQQVTLSCSPISGHRSVSWYQQTPGQGLQFLFEYFSETQRNKGNFPGRFSGRQFSNSRSEMNVSTLELGDSALYLCASSAGTETEAFFGQGTRLTVV.

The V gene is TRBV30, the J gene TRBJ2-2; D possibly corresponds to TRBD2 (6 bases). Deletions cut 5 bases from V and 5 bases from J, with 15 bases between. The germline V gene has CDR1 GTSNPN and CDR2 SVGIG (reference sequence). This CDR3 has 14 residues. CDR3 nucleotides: TGTGCCTGGGCACGGGACTCCTATACCGGGGAGCTGTTTTTT. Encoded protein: CAWARDSYTGELFF.

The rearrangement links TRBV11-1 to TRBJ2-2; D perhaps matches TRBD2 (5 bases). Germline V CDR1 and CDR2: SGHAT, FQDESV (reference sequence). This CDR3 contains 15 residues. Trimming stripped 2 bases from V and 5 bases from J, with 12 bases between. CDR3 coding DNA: TGTGCCAGCAGCTTACTTGGAGGAGTGACCGGGGAGCTGTTTTTT. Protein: CASSLLGGVTGELFF.

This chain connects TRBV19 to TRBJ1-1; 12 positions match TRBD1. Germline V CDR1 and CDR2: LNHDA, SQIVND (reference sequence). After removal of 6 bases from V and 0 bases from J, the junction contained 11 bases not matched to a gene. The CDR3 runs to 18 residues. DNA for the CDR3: TGTGCCAGTAGCCCAGGGACAGGGGGCGCGCTTTTGAACACTGAAGCTTTCTTT. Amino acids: CASSPGTGGALLNTEAFF.

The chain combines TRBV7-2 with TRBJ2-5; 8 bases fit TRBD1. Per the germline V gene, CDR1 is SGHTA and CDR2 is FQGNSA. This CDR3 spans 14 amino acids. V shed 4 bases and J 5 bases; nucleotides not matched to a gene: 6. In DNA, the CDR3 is TGTGCCAGCAGCTCGACAGGGGTTCTGGAGACCCAGTACTTC. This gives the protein CASSSTGVLETQYF.

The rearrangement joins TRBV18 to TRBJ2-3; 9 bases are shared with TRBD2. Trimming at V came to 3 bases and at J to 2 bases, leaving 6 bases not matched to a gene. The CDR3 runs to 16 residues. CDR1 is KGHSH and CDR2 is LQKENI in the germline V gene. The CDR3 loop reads CASSPLASGATDTQYF. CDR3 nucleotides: TGTGCCAGCTCACCCCTGGCTAGCGGGGCCACAGATACGCAGTATTTT. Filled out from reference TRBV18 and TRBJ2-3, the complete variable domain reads NAGVMQNPRHLVRRRGQEARLRCSPMKGHSHVYWYRQLPEEGLKFMVYLQKENIIDESGMPKERFSAEFPKEGPSILRIQQVVRGDSAAYFCASSPLASGATDTQYFGPGTRLTVL.

CDR3 sequence: CASSWKGGRGNEQFF. The CDR3, as DNA: TGCGCCAGCAGCTGGAAGGGCGGGAGGGGAAATGAGCAGTTCTTC. V is TRBV5-1 and J is TRBJ2-1, with TRBD2 matching 9 bases. Germline V CDR1 and CDR2: SGHRS, YFSETQ. The CDR3 totals 15 residues. V was clipped by 3 bases and J by 7 bases; unmatched bases: 8.

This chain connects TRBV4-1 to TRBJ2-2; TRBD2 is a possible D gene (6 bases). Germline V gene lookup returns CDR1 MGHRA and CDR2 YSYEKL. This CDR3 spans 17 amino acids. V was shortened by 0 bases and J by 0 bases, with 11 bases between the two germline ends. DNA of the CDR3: TGCGCCAGCAGCCAAGATCCGCGGGGATCGAACACCGGGGAGCTGTTTTTT. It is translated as CASSQDPRGSNTGELFF.

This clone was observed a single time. The CDR3 region has the DNA TGTGCCAGCAGCAAAGGTGGGGGGGGGAGTCGCGAGCAGTACTTC. Protein: CASSKGGGGSREQYF. The chain is built from TRBV21-1 and TRBJ2-7; TRBD2 is the table's D call and was not checked against the DNA. TRBV21-1 is a pseudogene segment. This CDR3 spans 15 amino acids.

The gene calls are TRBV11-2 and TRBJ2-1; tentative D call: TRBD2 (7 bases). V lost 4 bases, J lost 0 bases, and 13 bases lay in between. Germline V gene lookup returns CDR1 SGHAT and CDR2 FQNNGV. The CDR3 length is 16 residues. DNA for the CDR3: TGTGCCAGCAGCTCTCTCGGGGGGCTCTCCTACAATGAGCAGTTCTTC. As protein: CASSSLGGLSYNEQFF.

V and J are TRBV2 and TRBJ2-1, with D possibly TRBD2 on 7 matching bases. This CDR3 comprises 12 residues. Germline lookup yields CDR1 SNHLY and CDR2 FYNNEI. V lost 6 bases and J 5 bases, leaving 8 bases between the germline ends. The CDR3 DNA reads TGTGCCAGCAGCGGGGGGCACAATGAGCAGTTCTTC. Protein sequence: CASSGGHNEQFF.

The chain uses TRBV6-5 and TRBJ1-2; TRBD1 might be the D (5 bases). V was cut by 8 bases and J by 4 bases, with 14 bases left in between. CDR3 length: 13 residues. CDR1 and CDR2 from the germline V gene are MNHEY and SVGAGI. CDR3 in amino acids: CASHRRGGYGYTF. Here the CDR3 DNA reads TGTGCCAGCCACCGTCGGGGGGGCTATGGCTACACCTTC.

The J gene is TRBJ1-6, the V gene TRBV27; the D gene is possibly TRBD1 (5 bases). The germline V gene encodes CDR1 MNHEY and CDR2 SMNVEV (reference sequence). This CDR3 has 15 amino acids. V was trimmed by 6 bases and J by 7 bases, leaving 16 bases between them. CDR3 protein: CASRRAGDWNSPLHF. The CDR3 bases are TGTGCCAGCAGAAGAGCGGGGGACTGGAATTCACCCCTCCACTTT.

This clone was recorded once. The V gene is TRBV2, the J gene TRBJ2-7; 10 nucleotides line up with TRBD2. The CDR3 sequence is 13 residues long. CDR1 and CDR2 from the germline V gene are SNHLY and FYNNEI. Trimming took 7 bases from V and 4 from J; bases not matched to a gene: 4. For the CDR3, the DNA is TGTGCCAGCATCGCTAGCGGGAGTTACGAGCAGTACTTC. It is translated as CASIASGSYEQYF.

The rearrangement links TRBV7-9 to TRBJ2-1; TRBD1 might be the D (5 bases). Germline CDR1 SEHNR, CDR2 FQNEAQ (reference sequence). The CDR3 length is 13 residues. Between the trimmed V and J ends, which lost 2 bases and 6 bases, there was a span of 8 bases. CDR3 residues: CASSLSRANEQFF. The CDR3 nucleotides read TGTGCCAGCAGCTTAAGCAGGGCCAATGAGCAGTTCTTC.